These 29 T cell receptor beta chains share one sample of origin, sequenced in a study of chemoradiotherapy in HPV16-positive cancers. Assay: immunoSEQ multiplex PCR; the TCRdb copy retains only in-frame clones and omits some. The table shows approximately 7,000 clones, with more than 60% occurring only once. The specimen was tumor tissue, collected from a patient who underwent chemoradiotherapy. Source of these receptors: a human donor with HPV-associated anogenital cancer.

V gene TRBV2 combines with J gene TRBJ1-5, with a tentative D call TRBD1 (6 bases). Trimming shortened V by 6 bases and J by 3 bases, and 15 bases separated the two germline ends. Per the germline V gene, CDR1 is SNHLY and CDR2 is FYNNEI. The CDR3 is 15 residues long. In DNA form, the CDR3 reads TGTGCCAGCAGAGCAGACGGACAGCTCAATCAGCCCCAGCATTTT. Encoded protein: CASRADGQLNQPQHF.

The chain employs TRBV28 and TRBJ1-6; no firm D call. The CDR3 runs 15 residues. Trimming removed 3 bases from V and 9 bases from J, with 15 bases in between. CDR1 MDHEN and CDR2 SYDVKM come from the germline V gene. The CDR3 sequence is CASSLSSPRGSPLHF. The DNA of the CDR3 is TGTGCCAGCAGTTTGTCAAGTCCTCGGGGTTCACCCCTCCACTTT.

V is TRBV7-8 and J is TRBJ1-1, with 9 bases aligning to TRBD1. CDR3 length: 18 residues. V lost 5 bases, J lost 1 base, and 14 bases stayed unmatched. Germline V gene data show CDR1 as SGHVS and CDR2 as FQNEAQ. The CDR3 DNA sequence: TGTGCCAGCAGCCAGGGACAGGGCTACCTGCGGGGGAACACTGAAGCTTTCTTT. Amino acid sequence: CASSQGQGYLRGNTEAFF.

V usage is TRBV29-1 and J usage is TRBJ2-3, with TRBD1 matching over 9 bases. The CDR3 contains 14 residues. J lost 8 bases, V lost 4 bases, and 10 bases had no gene match. Germline V lookup: CDR1 SQVTM, CDR2 ANQGSEA. The chain's CDR3 is CSVGKDRGVGTQYF. The CDR3 DNA reads as TGCAGCGTTGGTAAGGACAGGGGAGTTGGTACGCAGTATTTT.

The genes are TRBV28 and TRBJ1-5, with a weak D call TRBD1 (5 bases). Germline V lookup: CDR1 MDHEN, CDR2 SYDVKM. There are 12 residues in the CDR3. V lost 8 bases, J lost 1 base, and 6 bases lay in between. The CDR3 DNA is TGTGCCAGCGGGGGGAGCAATCAGCCCCAGCATTTT. This encodes CASGGSNQPQHF.

V and J are TRBV9 and TRBJ2-1; D not certain. Germline CDR1 SGDLS, CDR2 YYNGEE. This CDR3 has 14 amino acids. The ends were cut back, 1 base at V and 5 bases at J, with 10 bases in the middle. CDR3 coding DNA: TGTGCCAGCAGCGTATCGCCCTACAACAATGAGCAGTTCTTC. It translates to CASSVSPYNNEQFF.

This chain connects TRBV25-1 to TRBJ2-2; no definite D call. The germline V and J ends were trimmed by 2 bases and 6 bases, with 13 bases remaining between them. Germline CDR1 and CDR2: MGHDK and SYGVNS. The CDR3 consists of 15 residues. The CDR3 protein is CASSEHEFLPGELFF. The CDR3 region has the DNA TGTGCCAGCAGTGAACACGAATTCCTCCCCGGGGAGCTGTTTTTT. The full variable domain, its missing parts supplied by reference TRBV25-1 and TRBJ2-2, is EADIYQTPRYLVIGTGKKITLECSQTMGHDKMYWYQQDPGMELHLIHYSYGVNSTEKGDLSSESTVSRIRTEHFPLTLESARPSHTSQYLCASSEHEFLPGELFFGEGSRLTVL.

The V gene is TRBV4-1, the J gene TRBJ1-2; perhaps TRBD1 as D (5 bases). Germline CDR1 and CDR2: MGHRA and YSYEKL. This CDR3 region has 14 residues. Deletions cut 0 bases from V and 1 base from J, with 6 bases between. The CDR3 DNA sequence: TGCGCCAGCAGCCAAGATCAGGGTAACTATGGCTACACCTTC. Translated, it gives CASSQDQGNYGYTF.

This chain connects TRBV7-2 to TRBJ2-5, with D perhaps being TRBD1 or TRBD2 (5 bases each). Trimming pared 5 bases from V and 1 base from J, leaving 8 bases between. Germline CDR1 SGHTA, CDR2 FQGNSA. This CDR3 is built from 13 residues. The CDR3 bases are TGTGCCAGCAGCCGGGACGCCCAAGAGACCCAGTACTTC. Translating it yields CASSRDAQETQYF.

The chain joins TRBV29-1 to TRBJ2-3, with unresolved D. CDR1 SQVTM and CDR2 ANQGSEA come from the germline V gene. The CDR3 extends over 12 amino acids. The germline V and J ends were trimmed by 5 bases and 3 bases, with 9 bases remaining between them. The CDR3 DNA sequence: TGCAGCGTTTTGGGCGGAACAGATACGCAGTATTTT. Its protein product is CSVLGGTDTQYF.

The chain combines TRBV4-1 with TRBJ2-7, with TRBD2 matching 14 bases. The CDR3 is 19 residues long. The junction had 13 bases not matched to a gene; V was cut back by 3 bases and J by 3 bases. The germline V gene encodes CDR1 MGHRA and CDR2 YSYEKL. As DNA, the CDR3 is TGCGCCAGCAGCCAGGGCCACCGCGAAGGGACTAGCGGGGGCTACGAGCAGTACTTC. Amino acids: CASSQGHREGTSGGYEQYF.

The CDR3 reads CASSLEGGFGTEAFF. The CDR3 DNA reads as TGTGCCAGCAGCCTAGAGGGAGGATTCGGCACTGAAGCTTTCTTT. The chain has TRBV7-4 and TRBJ1-1; D gene uncertain. The germline CDR1 and CDR2 sequences are SGHVT and SQSDAQ. CDR3 length equals 15 residues. Trimming removed 5 bases at V and 4 bases at J, with 17 bases between.

The CDR3 DNA reads as TGTGCCAGCAGTTGGGCAGGGGGGAATGGCTACACCTTC. This translates into CASSWAGGNGYTF. This chain uses TRBV6-6 with TRBJ1-2; 7 nucleotides match TRBD1. V shed 4 bases and J 6 bases; nucleotides not matched to a gene: 5. CDR3 length: 13 residues. The germline V gene encodes CDR1 MNHNY and CDR2 SVGAGI (reference sequence).

V usage is TRBV28 and J usage is TRBJ2-7; 16 bases map to TRBD2. From germline, CDR1 is MDHEN and CDR2 SYDVKM. The CDR3 contains 16 residues. Trimming cost V 6 bases and J 6 bases; bases outside gene matches: 8. As DNA, the CDR3 is TGTGCCAGCAGCGGGACTAGCGGGAGGGCCAGAGGCGAGCAGTACTTC. Translating gives CASSGTSGRARGEQYF.

The chain joins TRBV10-3 to TRBJ2-3, with D perhaps matching TRBD1 or TRBD2 (6 bases each). The CDR3 totals 15 residues. CDR1 is ENHRY and CDR2 is SYGVKD in the germline V gene. V was cut by 4 bases and J by 6 bases, with 17 bases left in between. CDR3 in DNA: TGTGCCATCAGTGTGCTGGGGGGCGCGGGGGATACGCAGTATTTT. As protein: CAISVLGGAGDTQYF.

This sequence joins TRBV19 and TRBJ2-3, with TRBD1 matching 8 bases. This CDR3 region has 16 residues. Germline V gene lookup returns CDR1 LNHDA and CDR2 SQIVND (reference sequence). Trimming removed 5 bases from V and 0 bases from J; junction bases left unmatched: 7. CDR3 nucleotides: TGTGCCAGTAGTCCCGACAGGGGTTTCAGCACAGATACGCAGTATTTT. This codes for CASSPDRGFSTDTQYF.

This clone was detected a few times. V and J are TRBV6-6 and TRBJ1-1, with 7 bases identical to TRBD1. The germline V gene encodes CDR1 MNHNY and CDR2 SVGAGI (reference sequence). V trimming: 5 bases; J trimming: 0 bases; junction bases outside the gene matches: 9. The CDR3 totals 16 residues. In DNA, the CDR3 is TGTGCCAGCAGTCGATGGACAGGCTCGATGAACACTGAAGCTTTCTTT. Residues: CASSRWTGSMNTEAFF.

By sample fraction, this clone is large. The chain is built from TRBV7-2 and TRBJ1-2; tentatively, D is TRBD1 (6 bases). Germline loops: CDR1 SGHTA, CDR2 FQGNSA. V shed 1 base and J shed 6 bases, with 15 bases lying between them. The CDR3 has 15 residues. Here the CDR3 reads CASSLVRRTADGYTF. The CDR3 region has the DNA TGTGCCAGCAGCTTAGTCCGTAGGACAGCTGATGGCTACACCTTC. The full variable domain, with the rest looked up from reference TRBV7-2 and TRBJ1-2, is GAGVSQSPSNKVTEKGKDVELRCDPISGHTALYWYRQSLGQGLEFLIYFQGNSAPDKSGLPSDRFSAERTGGSVSTLTIQRTQQEDSAVYLCASSLVRRTADGYTFGSGTRLTVV.

CDR3 DNA: TGCGCCAGCAGCTGGGGGGGCGCCGCAGATACGCAGTATTTT. This gives the protein CASSWGGAADTQYF. The rearrangement joins TRBV5-1 to TRBJ2-3, with D maybe TRBD2 (7 bases). Trimming pared 3 bases from V and 4 bases from J, leaving 12 bases between. The CDR3 totals 14 residues. Germline assignment: CDR1 SGHRS and CDR2 YFSETQ.

This clone is a singleton in its sample. V and J are TRBV11-3 and TRBJ2-2; 12 nucleotides agree with TRBD1. The CDR3 loop spans 15 amino acids. Germline trimming cut 7 bases from V and 6 bases from J; bases unmatched to any gene: 6. The germline V gene has CDR1 SGHNT and CDR2 YENEEA. CDR3 amino acids: CASTPGTGGPGELFF. DNA of the CDR3: TGTGCCAGCACCCCCGGGACAGGGGGCCCCGGGGAGCTGTTTTTT. The whole variable domain, remainder taken from reference TRBV11-3 and TRBJ2-2, is EAGVVQSPRYKIIEKKQPVAFWCNPISGHNTLYWYLQNLGQGPELLIRYENEEAVDDSQLPKDRFSAERLKGVDSTLKIQPAELGDSAVYLCASTPGTGGPGELFFGEGSRLTVL.

The rearrangement uses TRBV10-3 and TRBJ1-2; the D is unclear. The CDR3 has 12 amino acids. Trimming left V 4 bases short and J 2 bases short, with 5 bases between. Germline values: CDR1 ENHRY, CDR2 SYGVKD. The CDR3 loop reads CAISGWNYGYTF. The DNA of the CDR3 is TGTGCCATCAGTGGATGGAACTATGGCTACACCTTC.

The J gene is TRBJ1-1, the V gene TRBV9; D uncertain. Germline CDR1 SGDLS, CDR2 YYNGEE. Trimming pared 3 bases from V and 1 base from J, leaving 10 bases between. CDR3 length equals 14 residues. DNA of the CDR3: TGTGCCAGCAGCGCAACGAAGGGGAACACTGAAGCTTTCTTT. It yields the protein CASSATKGNTEAFF. Drawing the rest from reference TRBV9 and TRBJ1-1, the complete variable domain is DSGVTQTPKHLITATGQRVTLRCSPRSGDLSVYWYQQSLDQGLQFLIQYYNGEERAKGNILERFSAQQFPDLHSELNLSSLELGDSALYFCASSATKGNTEAFFGQGTRLTVV.

This clone was seen only a few times. The genes are TRBV19 and TRBJ1-5; tentatively, D is TRBD1 (5 bases). The CDR3 has 14 amino acids. The V gene's germline CDR1 is LNHDA and CDR2 SQIVND (reference sequence). V dropped 8 bases and J dropped 3 bases, with 14 bases sitting between them. The CDR3 region is CASVSGNYNQPQHF. CDR3 DNA: TGTGCCAGTGTATCAGGGAATTACAATCAGCCCCAGCATTTT.

This chain joins TRBV5-4 and TRBJ1-3; 9 bases fit TRBD1. After removal of 4 bases from V and 1 base from J, the junction contained 6 bases not matched to a gene. Germline-derived CDR1 and CDR2 are SGHNT and YYREEE (reference sequence). This CDR3 has 16 residues. DNA of the CDR3: TGTGCCAGCAGCGCGGACAGGGGTGGGTCTGGAAACACCATATATTTT. This codes for CASSADRGGSGNTIYF.

V usage is TRBV7-2 and J usage is TRBJ2-7; TRBD1 or TRBD2 may be the D gene (5 bases each). There are 13 residues in the CDR3. Trimming cost V 3 bases and J 6 bases, with 12 bases left between them. In germline, CDR1 is SGHTA, CDR2 FQGNSA. In DNA form, the CDR3 reads TGTGCCAGCAGCTTCGTCAGTGGGGGCGAGCAGTACTTC. Encoded protein: CASSFVSGGEQYF.

The table lists this clone with a few counts. The chain is built from TRBV7-6 and TRBJ2-1, with D unresolved. Germline V CDR1 and CDR2: SGHVS, FNYEAQ. Trimming shortened V by 2 bases and J by 0 bases, and 5 bases separated the two germline ends. This CDR3 spans 14 amino acids. The CDR3 is CASSLIGSYNEQFF. The CDR3 coding sequence is TGTGCCAGCAGCTTAATTGGCTCCTACAATGAGCAGTTCTTC.

The chain couples TRBV6-1 to TRBJ2-1, with 7 bases matching TRBD1. CDR3 length equals 15 residues. Germline lookup yields CDR1 MNHNS and CDR2 SASEGT. V lost 6 bases, J lost 0 bases, and 5 bases stayed unmatched. In nucleotides, the CDR3 is TGTGCCAGCAGGGACAGGTGGAGCTCCTACAATGAGCAGTTCTTC. This translates into CASRDRWSSYNEQFF.

This clone was picked up a small number of times. This chain links TRBV6-4 with TRBJ1-5; 10 nucleotides match TRBD1. The CDR3 has 19 residues. Trimming at V came to 6 bases and at J to 0 bases, leaving 14 bases not matched to a gene. Germline V gene sequence: CDR1 MRHNA, CDR2 SNTAGT. This CDR3 reads CASSDGTGANTYSNQPQHF. CDR3 nucleotides: TGTGCCAGCAGCGACGGGACAGGGGCCAACACATATAGCAATCAGCCCCAGCATTTT.

CDR3 in DNA: TGCGCCAGCAGCCACCGAGCGGACAGGGAATCTCAGCCCCAGCATTTT. Protein product: CASSHRADRESQPQHF. This chain uses TRBV4-1 with TRBJ1-5, with TRBD1 matching 8 bases. The germline gives CDR1 MGHRA, CDR2 YSYEKL. The trim removed 3 bases at V and 6 bases at J, leaving 10 bases unmatched. The CDR3 is 16 residues long.